What follows describes a single TCR beta chain. The CDR3 extends over 14 amino acids. Germline CDR1 reads SEHNR; CDR2 reads FQNEAQ (reference sequence). Trimming removed 0 bases from V and 2 bases from J, with 5 bases in between. The method was immunoSEQ multiplex PCR; TCRdb's version includes in-frame clones alone and lacks a portion of them. The sample lists 85,000 to 100,000 clones; 70% to 90% were seen once. This specimen comes from a study of T cells after somatic rescue of genetic block. Sequencing was performed on peripheral blood mononuclear cells (PBMCs). The chain joins TRBV7-9 to TRBJ2-1; no reliable D call. The clonotype originates from a woman aged 18 to 35. In DNA, the CDR3 is TGTGCCAGCAGCTTAGCAAGCCCCTACAATGAGCAGTTCTTC. Translated: CASSLASPYNEQFF.